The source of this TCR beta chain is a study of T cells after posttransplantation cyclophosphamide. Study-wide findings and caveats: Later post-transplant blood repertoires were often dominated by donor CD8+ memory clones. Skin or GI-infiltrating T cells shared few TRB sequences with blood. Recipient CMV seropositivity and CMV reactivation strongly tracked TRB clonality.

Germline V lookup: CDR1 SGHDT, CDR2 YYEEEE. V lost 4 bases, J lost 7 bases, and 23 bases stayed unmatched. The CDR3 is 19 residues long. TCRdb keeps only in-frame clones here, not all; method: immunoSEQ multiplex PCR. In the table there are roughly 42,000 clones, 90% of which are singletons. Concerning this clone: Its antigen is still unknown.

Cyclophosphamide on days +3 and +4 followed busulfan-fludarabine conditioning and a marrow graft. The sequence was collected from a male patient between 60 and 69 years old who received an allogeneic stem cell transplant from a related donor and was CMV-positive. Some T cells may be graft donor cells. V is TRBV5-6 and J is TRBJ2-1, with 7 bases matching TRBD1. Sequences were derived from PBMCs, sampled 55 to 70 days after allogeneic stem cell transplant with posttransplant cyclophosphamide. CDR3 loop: CASSVSGTEVIVGQNEQFF. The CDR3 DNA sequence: TGTGCCAGCAGCGTCTCCGGGACAGAGGTTATCGTCGGTCAGAATGAGCAGTTCTTC.